The 5 T cell receptor beta chains in this list originate from one sample, sequenced in a study of tissue T cells after allogeneic stem cell transplantation. As for time point: mouse harvest day 14 after allogeneic transplant. Each mouse received 10^7 T-cell-depleted marrow cells plus 10^6 splenic CD5+ T cells by tail vein. The assay was immunoSEQ multiplex PCR, and TCRdb's table has in-frame clones only and misses some. The data hold about 5,200 clones, with around a third observed a single time. Input material: skin. The receptors derive from a female BALB/c mouse given C57BL/6 T cells with graft-versus-host disease after an allogeneic hematopoietic cell transplant.

As to this clone: All gene names here are mouse names. The read halts 1 residue ahead of the CDR3 end, with the missing end drawn from the germline J gene. The genes are TRBV13-2 and TRBJ1-4; D is uncertain. Germline V gene sequence: CDR1 NNHNN, CDR2 SYGAGS (reference sequence). The CDR3 is 13 amino acids. The V and J ends lost 0 bases and 5 bases respectively, with 5 bases between them. CDR3 DNA, as far as it was read: TGTGCCAGCGGTGATGGACGGAACGAAAGATTATTT. Its protein is CASGDGRNERLF. The whole CDR3 protein reads CASGDGRNERLFF.

Regarding this clone: Gene and germline names: mouse. The missing CDR3 end, 1 residue past where the read stops, is filled in from the germline J gene. Other DNA sequences in this sample translate to the same CDR3. This chain joins TRBV3 and TRBJ2-1, with D unclear. This CDR3 is built from 13 residues. With 1 base removed from V and 4 bases from J, the gap between germline ends came to 5 bases. CDR1 and CDR2 (germline): SNHLY, FYNGKV (reference sequence). CDR3 bases read: TGTGCCAGCAGCTTAGGAGGTTATGCTGAGCAGTTC. Residues: CASSLGGYAEQF. The whole CDR3 sequence reads CASSLGGYAEQFF.

This clone was detected only a few times. Mouse gene names and germline throughout. The CDR3 end lies 1 residue beyond the end of the read and is filled in from the germline J gene. The chain combines TRBV26 with TRBJ2-4; 8 positions agree with TRBD1. V lost 4 bases to trimming and J lost 7 bases; unmatched junction nucleotides: 7. Germline V gene data show CDR1 as KGHPV and CDR2 as FQNQEV (reference sequence). This CDR3 has 14 residues. The DNA read from the CDR3 is TGTGCCAGCAGTCCCGGACAGGGATTTCACACCTTGTAC. It yields the protein CASSPGQGFHTLY. The full CDR3 protein reads CASSPGQGFHTLYF.

Notes on this clone: The gene symbols are mouse symbols. Read data end 1 residue before the CDR3 end; the end is taken from the germline J gene. The rearrangement links TRBV1 to TRBJ2-3; the match to TRBD1 covers 11 bases. The length of the CDR3 is 15 residues. In germline, CDR1 is NSQYPW, CDR2 LRSPGD (reference sequence). The ends lost 5 bases at V and 1 base at J; junction bases unmatched: 2. The CDR3 protein is CTCSPGQGGAETLYF. CDR3 bases read: TGCACCTGCAGTCCGGGACAGGGGGGTGCAGAAACGCTGTAT. The complete variable domain, with remaining parts taken from reference TRBV1 and TRBJ2-3, reads VTLLEQNPRWRLVPRGQAVNLRCILKNSQYPWMSWYQQDLQKQLQWLFTLRSPGDKEVKSLPGADYLATRVTDTELRLQVANMSQGRTLYCTCSPGQGGAETLYFGSGTRLTVL.

This clone has a single count. Genes and germline are mouse. The read falls 1 residue short of the CDR3 end, and the missing part is taken from the germline J gene. J is TRBJ1-2 and V is TRBV31, with TRBD1 matching 8 bases. CDR3 length: 14 residues. CDR1 and CDR2 from the germline V gene are GKSSPN and SITVG. V lost 1 base to trimming and J lost 2 bases; unmatched junction nucleotides: 3. The CDR3 bases that were read are TGTGCCTGGAGTCGGCAGGGGGCTAACTCCGACTACACC. It is translated as CAWSRQGANSDYT. The whole CDR3 is CAWSRQGANSDYTF.